A single sample gave rise to the 28 T cell receptor beta chains below, sequenced in a study of OX40 agonist ivuxolimab in advanced cancers. The table came from immunoSEQ multiplex PCR; TCRdb's copy has only in-frame clones and leaves some out. The sample lists 89,000 or so clones, about 90% occurring once. Sample: CD4+ or CD8+ T cells sorted from blood, taken in a trial of the OX40 agonist ivuxolimab. These receptors all stem from an adult with an advanced solid tumor such as melanoma, head and neck, liver or kidney cancer.

The chain uses TRBV30 and TRBJ2-3; no reliable D call. CDR3 length: 11 residues. Trimming pared 6 bases from V and 6 bases from J, leaving 10 bases between. CDR1 GTSNPN and CDR2 SVGIG come from the germline V gene (reference sequence). CDR3 residues: CACAVNDTQYF. Here the CDR3 DNA reads TGTGCCTGCGCGGTGAACGATACGCAGTATTTT. The variable domain in full, with the rest retrieved from reference TRBV30 and TRBJ2-3, is SQTIHQWPATLVQPVGSPLSLECTVEGTSNPNLYWYRQAAGRGLQLLFYSVGIGQISSEVPQNLSASRPQDRQFILSSKKLLLSDSGFYLCACAVNDTQYFGPGTRLTVL.

The V and J genes are TRBV7-3 and TRBJ1-1; the D gene is possibly TRBD1 (5 bases). This CDR3 spans 13 amino acids. Germline V gene lookup returns CDR1 SGHTA and CDR2 FQGTGA. V was trimmed by 6 bases and J by 3 bases, leaving 11 bases between them. The CDR3 region has the DNA TGTGCCAGCAGTCGCAGGGTGGACACTGAAGCTTTCTTT. Its protein product is CASSRRVDTEAFF.

CDR3 region: CSVGAGREEAFF. CDR3 sequence (DNA): TGCAGCGTTGGGGCAGGGAGGGAGGAAGCTTTCTTT. V gene TRBV29-1 combines with J gene TRBJ1-1; D is possibly TRBD1 (5 bases). The V gene lost 4 bases and the J gene lost 8 bases, with 14 bases spanning the gap. The CDR3 extends over 12 amino acids. Germline V gene sequence: CDR1 SQVTM, CDR2 ANQGSEA.

The CDR3 region has the DNA TGTGCCAGCAGCTTTATCTCGTACGGGACTAGCTCCTACAATGAGCAGTTCTTC. Residues: CASSFISYGTSSYNEQFF. The V gene is TRBV11-2, the J gene TRBJ2-1, with TRBD2 identical over 8 bases. The CDR3 extends over 18 amino acids. V was pared by 3 bases and J by 0 bases, with 10 bases of the junction left unmatched. Germline loops: CDR1 SGHAT, CDR2 FQNNGV.

The chain employs TRBV27 and TRBJ2-1; D is perhaps TRBD2 (6 bases). This CDR3 is 12 amino acids long. Deletions cut 8 bases from V and 9 bases from J, with 14 bases between. Germline lookup yields CDR1 MNHEY and CDR2 SMNVEV (reference sequence). In DNA, the CDR3 is TGTGCCAGCGGCCGGAGGGCTGGTGAGCAGTTCTTC. Translating it yields CASGRRAGEQFF.

The chain combines TRBV19 with TRBJ1-1; D remains ambiguous. The CDR3 is 14 amino acids. Trimming took off 5 bases at V and 1 base at J, with 11 bases between the two ends. The V gene's germline CDR1 is LNHDA and CDR2 SQIVND (reference sequence). The CDR3: CASSATPTNTEAFF. CDR3 nucleotide sequence: TGTGCCAGTAGTGCGACACCAACGAACACTGAAGCTTTCTTT.

V gene TRBV30 combines with J gene TRBJ2-3; unclear D gene. The germline V and J ends were trimmed by 0 bases and 0 bases, with 7 bases remaining between them. CDR1 and CDR2 from the germline V gene are GTSNPN and SVGIG (reference sequence). The CDR3 runs to 14 residues. The DNA for the CDR3 is TGTGCCTGGAGTGTACAAAGAAGCACAGATACGCAGTATTTT. Amino acid sequence: CAWSVQRSTDTQYF.

The rearrangement links TRBV28 to TRBJ2-7; D is undetermined. Trimming took 6 bases from V and 8 from J, leaving 14 bases between them. The CDR3 contains 12 residues. CDR1 is MDHEN, CDR2 SYDVKM, per germline. The CDR3 region is CASSPVDGKQYF. The CDR3 bases are TGTGCCAGCAGCCCCGTGGACGGCAAGCAGTACTTC.

This chain connects TRBV28 to TRBJ2-2; tentatively, D is TRBD1 (5 bases). The ends were cut back, 6 bases at V and 6 bases at J, with 17 bases in the middle. Germline-derived CDR1 and CDR2 are MDHEN and SYDVKM. The CDR3 spans 15 residues. The CDR3 DNA reads as TGTGCCAGCAGAGACAGTATGTTATCGGCCGGGGAGCTGTTTTTT. The encoded protein is CASRDSMLSAGELFF.

This clone was seen a single time. The chain carries TRBV4-3 and TRBJ2-7; possibly TRBD1 or TRBD2 for D (5 bases each). The CDR3 length is 15 residues. Trimming pared 2 bases from V and 3 bases from J, leaving 14 bases between. The germline V gene has CDR1 LGHNA and CDR2 YSLEER. CDR3 protein: CASSQSNDGGYEQYV. As DNA, the CDR3 is TGCGCCAGCAGCCAATCAAACGATGGGGGCTACGAGCAGTACGTC.

The V call is TRBV23-1, the J call TRBJ2-4; D unclear. TRBV23-1 qualifies as an ORF whose function is uncertain. Trimming removed 6 bases from V and 1 base from J, with 16 bases in between. This CDR3 has 16 residues. CDR3 bases: TGCGCCAGCAGCCATAGAGAGTTGCGCGCCAAAAACATTCAGTACTTC. It yields the protein CASSHRELRAKNIQYF.

This sequence joins TRBV28 and TRBJ1-3; TRBD1 agrees at 10 bases. CDR1 MDHEN and CDR2 SYDVKM come from the germline V gene. After removal of 6 bases from V and 8 bases from J, the junction contained 19 bases not matched to a gene. The CDR3 sequence is 18 residues long. The CDR3 DNA is TGTGCCAGCAGCACACCGAACCTCAAGACAGGGGGCGTAGACACCATATATTTT. The encoded protein is CASSTPNLKTGGVDTIYF.

This clone came up once. This chain connects TRBV27 to TRBJ1-2, with TRBD1 identical over 10 bases. J lost 7 bases, V lost 8 bases, and 16 bases had no gene match. CDR3 length: 16 residues. Germline loops: CDR1 MNHEY, CDR2 SMNVEV (reference sequence). CDR3 region: CASGYSTGTGAGGYTF. The CDR3 DNA reads TGTGCCAGCGGATACTCAACCGGGACAGGGGCGGGTGGCTACACCTTC.

The chain joins TRBV30 to TRBJ2-7, with D uncertain. Trimming took 2 bases from V and 2 from J, leaving 10 bases between them. Germline V gene data show CDR1 as GTSNPN and CDR2 as SVGIG (reference sequence). The CDR3 runs 13 residues. The CDR3 sequence: CAWSPATPYEQYF. In nucleotides, the CDR3 is TGTGCCTGGAGTCCGGCAACACCCTACGAGCAGTACTTC.

Only one count was recorded for this clone. The chain links TRBV6-5 to TRBJ1-5; weak D call: TRBD1 (6 bases). The CDR3 sequence is 15 residues long. The germline V and J ends were trimmed by 5 bases and 4 bases, with 15 bases remaining between them. The germline V gene encodes CDR1 MNHEY and CDR2 SVGAGI. CDR3: CASSPTTGWNQPQHF. CDR3 DNA: TGTGCCAGCAGTCCAACGACAGGTTGGAATCAGCCCCAGCATTTT.

This clone came up once. The rearrangement uses TRBV2 and TRBJ1-2; possible D gene TRBD1, 6 bases. There are 14 residues in the CDR3. V dropped 6 bases and J dropped 7 bases, with 18 bases sitting between them. CDR1 is SNHLY and CDR2 is FYNNEI in the germline V gene. The CDR3: CASRAAGESAGYTF. CDR3 nucleotide sequence: TGTGCCAGCAGGGCCGCAGGGGAAAGTGCTGGCTACACCTTC.

V usage is TRBV18 and J usage is TRBJ1-3; D is uncertain. Germline-derived CDR1 and CDR2 are KGHSH and LQKENI. Between the trimmed V and J ends, which lost 2 bases and 3 bases, there was a span of 11 bases. This CDR3 spans 15 amino acids. The CDR3 sequence is CASSPSEGIGNTIYF. In DNA, the CDR3 is TGTGCCAGCTCACCATCAGAGGGCATTGGAAACACCATATATTTT.

This chain joins TRBV28 and TRBJ1-4; D is unresolved. The ends were cut back, 7 bases at V and 4 bases at J, with 4 bases in the middle. The CDR3 covers 11 residues. Germline V gene data show CDR1 as MDHEN and CDR2 as SYDVKM. The CDR3 reads CASNVNEKLFF. The DNA of the CDR3 is TGTGCCAGCAACGTTAATGAAAAACTGTTTTTT.

The CDR3 loop is CASSYSNGDTQYF. CDR3 nucleotide sequence: TGTGCCAGCAGTTACTCGAATGGGGATACGCAGTATTTT. This chain connects TRBV6-5 to TRBJ2-3; D is uncertain. V lost 0 bases to trimming and J lost 6 bases, with 7 bases between them. The CDR3 covers 13 residues. The germline V gene encodes CDR1 MNHEY and CDR2 SVGAGI.

This clone was seen once. The CDR3 reads CASSWDSASGANVLTF. The CDR3 DNA is TGTGCCAGCAGTTGGGACAGTGCCTCTGGGGCCAACGTCCTGACTTTC. The V call is TRBV6-5, the J call TRBJ2-6, with 7 bases that match TRBD1. Germline V gene data show CDR1 as MNHEY and CDR2 as SVGAGI. This CDR3 has 16 residues. The ends lost 4 bases at V and 0 bases at J; junction bases unmatched: 3.

The rearrangement uses TRBV28 and TRBJ1-5; no clear D. The CDR3 runs to 15 residues. Germline V lookup: CDR1 MDHEN, CDR2 SYDVKM. V lost 1 base to trimming and J lost 7 bases, with 14 bases between them. The CDR3, as DNA: TGTGCCAGCAGTTTATCAGGTCTGAGAAGGCAGCCCCAGCATTTT. Its translation is CASSLSGLRRQPQHF.

The CDR3 here is CAWSEGPGYEQYF. The CDR3 DNA is TGTGCCTGGAGTGAGGGGCCGGGCTACGAGCAGTACTTC. The rearrangement links TRBV30 to TRBJ2-7; possibly TRBD1 for D (5 bases). Per the germline V gene, CDR1 is GTSNPN and CDR2 is SVGIG (reference sequence). CDR3 length: 13 amino acids. V was pared by 1 base and J by 3 bases, with 10 bases between.

This clone was seen only once. V usage is TRBV7-8 and J usage is TRBJ2-7; no reliable D call. This CDR3 contains 15 residues. CDR1 is SGHVS, CDR2 FQNEAQ, per germline. Trimming left V 1 base short and J 2 bases short, with 12 bases between. Here the CDR3 DNA reads TGTGCCAGCAGCTTAGTGGAAGGGATCCCCTACGAGCAGTACTTC. This sequence encodes CASSLVEGIPYEQYF.

The V gene is TRBV9, the J gene TRBJ2-1, with 11 bases aligning to TRBD2. CDR1 is SGDLS, CDR2 YYNGEE, per germline. The CDR3 covers 15 residues. The ends lost 3 bases at V and 4 bases at J; junction bases unmatched: 3. Here the CDR3 DNA reads TGTGCCAGCAGCGCCCCTAGCGGGAGGTACAATGAGCAGTTCTTC. It specifies CASSAPSGRYNEQFF. The whole variable domain, remainder taken from reference TRBV9 and TRBJ2-1, is DSGVTQTPKHLITATGQRVTLRCSPRSGDLSVYWYQQSLDQGLQFLIQYYNGEERAKGNILERFSAQQFPDLHSELNLSSLELGDSALYFCASSAPSGRYNEQFFGPGTRLTVL.

This chain uses TRBV6-1 with TRBJ1-5; D gene uncertain. Germline lookup yields CDR1 MNHNS and CDR2 SASEGT. This CDR3 spans 13 amino acids. The V and J ends lost 4 bases and 6 bases respectively, with 10 bases between them. The chain's CDR3 is CASSVLGGQPQHF. The DNA of the CDR3 is TGTGCCAGCAGTGTATTAGGCGGTCAGCCCCAGCATTTT.

This sequence joins TRBV4-1 and TRBJ2-1, with D perhaps TRBD2 (5 bases). Per germline, CDR1 MGHRA and CDR2 YSYEKL. Deletions cut 4 bases from V and 8 bases from J, with 9 bases between. CDR3 size: 12 residues. DNA for the CDR3: TGCGCCAGCAGCCCGACTAACTATGAGCAGTTCTTC. It translates to CASSPTNYEQFF.

This sequence joins TRBV28 and TRBJ2-1; 8 positions agree with TRBD1. Germline-derived CDR1 and CDR2 are MDHEN and SYDVKM. CDR3 length equals 14 residues. Unmatched junction bases numbered 5, after V lost 3 bases and J lost 7 bases. The CDR3 reads CASSFAGGVNEQFF. The CDR3 nucleotides are TGTGCCAGCAGTTTCGCAGGGGGCGTGAATGAGCAGTTCTTC.

The V gene is TRBV19, the J gene TRBJ1-5; tentative D call: TRBD1 (5 bases). The CDR3 length is 15 residues. From germline, CDR1 is LNHDA and CDR2 SQIVND (reference sequence). V lost 5 bases and J 2 bases, leaving 13 bases between the germline ends. CDR3 amino acids: CASSSRETGNQPQHF. The CDR3 coding sequence is TGTGCCAGTAGTTCCAGGGAGACGGGCAATCAGCCCCAGCATTTT.